A selection of T cell receptor beta chains follows, all from one sample in a study of blood T cell repertoires in COVID-19. TCRdb's table, derived via immunoSEQ multiplex PCR, lists solely in-frame clones and lacks some. The table includes about 160,000 clones, approximately 86% detected once. Material: peripheral blood. These receptors were taken from a man between 65 and 85 years old with acute or convalescent COVID-19. CDR3s include the opening cysteine and the closing phenylalanine or tryptophan. D genes are given only for firm matches. Clone size, where shown, is once, few, many, or a class for clones that have expanded.

v_call: TRBV7-6; j_call: TRBJ2-7; d_call: TRBD2; clone_size: NA; cdr3_nt: TGTGCCAGCAGCACCCCCCTAGCGGGAGGACACTACGAGCAGTACTTC; cdr3_aa: CASSTPLAGGHYEQYF
v_call: TRBV13; j_call: TRBJ2-4; d_call: NA; clone_size: NA; cdr3_nt: TGTGCCAGCAGCTTATCTAGCAGACTAGCCAAAAACATTCAGTACTTC; cdr3_aa: CASSLSSRLAKNIQYF
v_call: TRBV11-1; j_call: TRBJ1-1; d_call: NA; clone_size: NA; cdr3_nt: TGTGCCAGCAGCTTAGGGCTTCTTAACACTGAAGCTTTCTTT; cdr3_aa: CASSLGLLNTEAFF
v_call: TRBV28; j_call: TRBJ2-1; d_call: NA; clone_size: NA; cdr3_nt: TGTGCCAGCAGATACAGGTTCTCGACCTACAATGAGCAGTTCTTC; cdr3_aa: CASRYRFSTYNEQFF
v_call: TRBV29-1; j_call: TRBJ1-5; d_call: NA; clone_size: NA; cdr3_nt: TGCAGCGTCCAGGATAGCAATCAGCCCCAGCATTTT; cdr3_aa: CSVQDSNQPQHF
v_call: TRBV6-6; j_call: TRBJ2-7; d_call: NA; clone_size: NA; cdr3_nt: TGTGCCAGCAGACCCGGGAACTACGAGCAGTACTTC; cdr3_aa: CASRPGNYEQYF
v_call: TRBV10-3; j_call: TRBJ1-5; d_call: TRBD1; clone_size: NA; cdr3_nt: TGTGCCATCAGTGAGTCGGGACAGGGAGATCAGCCCCAGCATTTT; cdr3_aa: CAISESGQGDQPQHF
v_call: TRBV7-2; j_call: TRBJ2-2; d_call: TRBD2; clone_size: once; cdr3_nt: TGTGCCAGCAGCTCCCTTGGGACTAGCGCTGGGGAGCTGTTTTTT; cdr3_aa: CASSSLGTSAGELFF
v_call: TRBV27; j_call: TRBJ2-4; d_call: NA; clone_size: NA; cdr3_nt: TGTGCCAGCAGTTTAGATGGGGGACTAGCCAAAAACATTCAGTACTTC; cdr3_aa: CASSLDGGLAKNIQYF
v_call: TRBV7-2; j_call: TRBJ1-2; d_call: TRBD1; clone_size: NA; cdr3_nt: TGTGCCAGCAGCCCCTCGACAGGGGGCATCTATGGCTACACCTTC; cdr3_aa: CASSPSTGGIYGYTF
v_call: TRBV6-5; j_call: TRBJ2-7; d_call: NA; clone_size: NA; cdr3_nt: TGTGCCAGCAGTTCTCAGTTCGCCCACGAGCAGTACTTC; cdr3_aa: CASSSQFAHEQYF
v_call: TRBV5-1; j_call: TRBJ1-6; d_call: TRBD1; clone_size: once; cdr3_nt: TGCGCCAGCAGCTTGGATGGACAGGGAAGTTCACCCCTCCACTTT; cdr3_aa: CASSLDGQGSSPLHF
v_call: TRBV7-9; j_call: TRBJ1-1; d_call: TRBD1; clone_size: NA; cdr3_nt: TGTGCCAGCAGCCAACGGGACAGTCAGAACACTGAAGCTTTCTTT; cdr3_aa: CASSQRDSQNTEAFF
v_call: TRBV28; j_call: TRBJ2-7; d_call: NA; clone_size: few; cdr3_nt: TGTGCCAGCAGTTGGGAGAATTACGAGCAGTACTTC; cdr3_aa: CASSWENYEQYF
v_call: TRBV20-1; j_call: TRBJ2-7; d_call: NA; clone_size: NA; cdr3_nt: TGCAGTGCTAGTGGGGCCCCCTACGAGCAGTACTTC; cdr3_aa: CSASGAPYEQYF
v_call: TRBV20-1; j_call: TRBJ1-1; d_call: NA; clone_size: NA; cdr3_nt: TGCAGAGGGGCCTCAGGGAGGGAAGCTTTCTTT; cdr3_aa: CRGASGREAFF
v_call: TRBV5-6; j_call: TRBJ2-5; d_call: NA; clone_size: NA; cdr3_nt: TGTGCCAGCAGCTTGGGGGTAGCCGTGAGTTTACAAGAGACCCAGTACTTC; cdr3_aa: CASSLGVAVSLQETQYF
v_call: TRBV4-1; j_call: TRBJ1-6; d_call: NA; clone_size: few; cdr3_nt: TGCGCCAGCAGCCAAGGACAGAATAATTCACCCCTCCACTTT; cdr3_aa: CASSQGQNNSPLHF
v_call: TRBV9; j_call: TRBJ2-2; d_call: NA; clone_size: NA; cdr3_nt: TGTGCCAGCAGCGGAACCTTAGCGGCGAACACCGGGGAGCTGTTTTTT; cdr3_aa: CASSGTLAANTGELFF
v_call: TRBV7-8; j_call: TRBJ1-5; d_call: TRBD1; clone_size: few; cdr3_nt: TGTGCCAGCAGCCTCGGACAGGGGCTTAGCAATCAGCCCCAGCATTTT; cdr3_aa: CASSLGQGLSNQPQHF
v_call: TRBV6-6; j_call: TRBJ1-1; d_call: NA; clone_size: NA; cdr3_nt: TGTGCCAGCAGTAAAGGAGGGTTCACTGAAGCTTTCTTT; cdr3_aa: CASSKGGFTEAFF
v_call: TRBV5-5; j_call: TRBJ1-4; d_call: TRBD1; clone_size: NA; cdr3_nt: TGTGCCAGCAGCTTGTACGTCGGGACAGCTAATGAAAAACTGTTTTTT; cdr3_aa: CASSLYVGTANEKLFF
v_call: TRBV28; j_call: TRBJ2-1; d_call: TRBD2; clone_size: NA; cdr3_nt: TGTGCCAGCATCTTCGCTAGCGGGCAGAATGAGCAGTTCTTC; cdr3_aa: CASIFASGQNEQFF
v_call: TRBV15; j_call: TRBJ1-1; d_call: NA; clone_size: NA; cdr3_nt: TGTGCCACCAGCAGAGATGATGGGCCTGGAAGTTACACTGAAGCTTTCTTT; cdr3_aa: CATSRDDGPGSYTEAFF
v_call: TRBV19; j_call: TRBJ2-7; d_call: NA; clone_size: NA; cdr3_nt: TGTGCCAGTAGTGGGGACTTCTACGAGCAGTACTTC; cdr3_aa: CASSGDFYEQYF
v_call: TRBV4-2; j_call: TRBJ2-1; d_call: TRBD2; clone_size: NA; cdr3_nt: TGTGCCAGCAGCCAAGGGGGCGGGAGATTCGGGAATGAGCAGTTCTTC; cdr3_aa: CASSQGGGRFGNEQFF
v_call: TRBV27; j_call: TRBJ2-1; d_call: NA; clone_size: once; cdr3_nt: TGTGCCAGCAGTTTAGTAGCGGACTTCTACAATGAGCAGTTCTTC; cdr3_aa: CASSLVADFYNEQFF
v_call: TRBV7-9; j_call: TRBJ2-1; d_call: NA; clone_size: NA; cdr3_nt: TGTGCCAGCAGCGGGACTCCGGTCGGCAATGAGCAGTTCTTC; cdr3_aa: CASSGTPVGNEQFF
v_call: TRBV7-2; j_call: TRBJ2-1; d_call: TRBD2; clone_size: NA; cdr3_nt: TGTGCCAGCAGCTCGGGACTAGCGGGAGCTTATGCCAATGAGCAGTTCTTC; cdr3_aa: CASSSGLAGAYANEQFF
v_call: TRBV14; j_call: TRBJ2-7; d_call: TRBD2; clone_size: NA; cdr3_nt: TGTGCCAGCAGCTATAGCGGGTCCCCCTACGAGCAGTACTTC; cdr3_aa: CASSYSGSPYEQYF
v_call: TRBV7-2; j_call: TRBJ2-3; d_call: NA; clone_size: NA; cdr3_nt: TGTGCCAGCAGCCAAACGAGTCGGGGGAGGCCCAATAATACGCAGTATTTT; cdr3_aa: CASSQTSRGRPNNTQYF
v_call: TRBV18; j_call: TRBJ2-1; d_call: TRBD1; clone_size: NA; cdr3_nt: TGTGCCAGCTCACCAAGGGATACGGGACAGTTCAATGAGCAGTTCTTC; cdr3_aa: CASSPRDTGQFNEQFF
v_call: TRBV6-6; j_call: TRBJ2-2; d_call: TRBD2; clone_size: NA; cdr3_nt: TGTGCCAGCAGAGAGAGCGGGAGGTCGAACACCGGGGAGCTGTTTTTT; cdr3_aa: CASRESGRSNTGELFF
v_call: TRBV3-1/TRBV3-2; j_call: TRBJ2-2; d_call: TRBD2; clone_size: NA; cdr3_nt: TGTGCCAGCAGCCAATGGAACGGGAGGGGGACGAACACCGGGGAGCTGTTTTTT; cdr3_aa: CASSQWNGRGTNTGELFF
v_call: TRBV5-8; j_call: TRBJ2-2; d_call: TRBD2; clone_size: NA; cdr3_nt: TGTGCCAGCAGCTGGGGACTAGCGGGAGGAGCCGGGGAGCTGTTTTTT; cdr3_aa: CASSWGLAGGAGELFF
v_call: TRBV5-6; j_call: TRBJ1-5; d_call: TRBD1; clone_size: NA; cdr3_nt: TGTGCCAGCAGCTTCAACAGGGGGCGAGACCGCAATCAGCCCCAGCATTTT; cdr3_aa: CASSFNRGRDRNQPQHF
v_call: TRBV27; j_call: TRBJ2-7; d_call: TRBD2; clone_size: NA; cdr3_nt: TGTGCCAGCAGTGCCTTAAGTAGCGGGAGTCGGTCCTACGAGCAGTACTTC; cdr3_aa: CASSALSSGSRSYEQYF
v_call: TRBV27; j_call: TRBJ1-5; d_call: TRBD1; clone_size: NA; cdr3_nt: TGTGCCAGCAGTTTATGGGACAGGGAACTATATAGCAATCAGCCCCAGCATTTT; cdr3_aa: CASSLWDRELYSNQPQHF
v_call: TRBV7-2; j_call: TRBJ1-2; d_call: TRBD1; clone_size: NA; cdr3_nt: TGTGCCAGCAGCCTACAGACAGGGAGCCCCCTCGGCTACACCTTC; cdr3_aa: CASSLQTGSPLGYTF
v_call: TRBV5-1; j_call: TRBJ1-1; d_call: TRBD1; clone_size: once; cdr3_nt: TGCGCCAGCAGCTCAGGGACAGGGGGCTTTCTGAACACTGAAGCTTTCTTT; cdr3_aa: CASSSGTGGFLNTEAFF
v_call: TRBV6-2/TRBV6-3; j_call: TRBJ1-1; d_call: NA; clone_size: NA; cdr3_nt: TGTGCCAGCAGTCGGACAGTGCTGGAAGCTTTCTTT; cdr3_aa: CASSRTVLEAFF
v_call: TRBV7-9; j_call: TRBJ2-1; d_call: TRBD2; clone_size: NA; cdr3_nt: TGTGCCAGCAGCTCTCGACTAGCGGCATTCGAACACAATGAGCAGTTCTTC; cdr3_aa: CASSSRLAAFEHNEQFF